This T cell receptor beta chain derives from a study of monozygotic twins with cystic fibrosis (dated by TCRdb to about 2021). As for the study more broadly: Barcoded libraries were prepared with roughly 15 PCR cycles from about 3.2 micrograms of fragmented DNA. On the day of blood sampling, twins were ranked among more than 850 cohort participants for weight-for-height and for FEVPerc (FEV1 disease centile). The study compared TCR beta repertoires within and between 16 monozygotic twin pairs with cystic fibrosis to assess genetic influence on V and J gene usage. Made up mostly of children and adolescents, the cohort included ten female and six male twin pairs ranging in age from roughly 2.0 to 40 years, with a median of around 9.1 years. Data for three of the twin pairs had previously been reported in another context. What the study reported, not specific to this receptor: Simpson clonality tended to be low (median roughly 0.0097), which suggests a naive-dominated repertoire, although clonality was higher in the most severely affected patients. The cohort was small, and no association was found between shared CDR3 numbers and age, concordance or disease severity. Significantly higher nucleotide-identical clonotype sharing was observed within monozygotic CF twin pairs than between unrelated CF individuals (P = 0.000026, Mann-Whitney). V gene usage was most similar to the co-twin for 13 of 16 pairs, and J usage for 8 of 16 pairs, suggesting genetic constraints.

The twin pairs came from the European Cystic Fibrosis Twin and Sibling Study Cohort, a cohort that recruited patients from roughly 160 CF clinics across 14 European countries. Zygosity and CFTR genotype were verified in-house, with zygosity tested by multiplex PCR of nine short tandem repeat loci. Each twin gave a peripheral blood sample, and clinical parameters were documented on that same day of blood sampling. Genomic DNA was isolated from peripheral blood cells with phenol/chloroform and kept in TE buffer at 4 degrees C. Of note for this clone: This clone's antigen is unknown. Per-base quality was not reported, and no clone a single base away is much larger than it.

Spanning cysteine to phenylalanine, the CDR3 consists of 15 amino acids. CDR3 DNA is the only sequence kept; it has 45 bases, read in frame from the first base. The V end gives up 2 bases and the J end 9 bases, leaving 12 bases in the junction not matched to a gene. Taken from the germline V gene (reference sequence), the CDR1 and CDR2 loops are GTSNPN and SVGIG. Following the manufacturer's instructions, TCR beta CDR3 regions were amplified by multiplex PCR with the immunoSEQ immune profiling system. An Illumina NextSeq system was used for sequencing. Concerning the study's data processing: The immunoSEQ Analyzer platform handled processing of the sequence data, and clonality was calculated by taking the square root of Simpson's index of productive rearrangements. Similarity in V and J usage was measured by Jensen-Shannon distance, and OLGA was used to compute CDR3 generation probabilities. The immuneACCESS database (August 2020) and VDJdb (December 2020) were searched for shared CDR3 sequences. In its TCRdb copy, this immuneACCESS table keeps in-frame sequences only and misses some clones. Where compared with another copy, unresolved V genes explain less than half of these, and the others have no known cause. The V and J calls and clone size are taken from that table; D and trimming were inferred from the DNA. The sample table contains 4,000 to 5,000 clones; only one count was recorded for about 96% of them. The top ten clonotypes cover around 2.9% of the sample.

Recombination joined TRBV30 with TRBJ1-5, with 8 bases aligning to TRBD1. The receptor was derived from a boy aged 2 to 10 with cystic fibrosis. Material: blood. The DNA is TGTGCCTGGAGTTTAGGGCGGACAGGGAGTGGGCCCCAGCATTTT. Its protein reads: CAWSLGRTGSGPQHF.